This T cell receptor (beta chain) was observed in a study of blood T cell repertoires in COVID-19. Study-wide background: There were acute and convalescent COVID-19 samples, and they came from the United States, Italy and Spain. T cells, B-cell-depleted T cells, or PBMCs supplied cDNA or gDNA.

The germline V gene encodes CDR1 SGDLS and CDR2 YYNGEE. V was shortened by 0 bases and J by 1 base, with 13 bases between the two germline ends. The CDR3 has 16 residues. The authors' processing: Amplification of reference gene primers was used by the study to estimate nucleated cell counts. Some clones are missing from TCRdb's copy, which holds only in-frame ones; the method was immunoSEQ multiplex PCR. Clone size and V and J calls were adopted from that table, with D and trimming inferred from the DNA. Of roughly 49,000 clones listed, approximately 89% are singletons. Sequencing input: peripheral blood. This TCR derives from a man aged 60-69 years with active COVID-19. The chain uses TRBV9 and TRBJ1-1, with a weak D call TRBD1 (5 bases). The CDR3 coding sequence is TGTGCCAGCAGCGTAGACTGGGGGGTGGGGAACACTGAAGCTTTCTTT. As protein: CASSVDWGVGNTEAFF. The full variable domain, in which reference TRBV9 and TRBJ1-1 provide the parts outside the CDR3, is DSGVTQTPKHLITATGQRVTLRCSPRSGDLSVYWYQQSLDQGLQFLIQYYNGEERAKGNILERFSAQQFPDLHSELNLSSLELGDSALYFCASSVDWGVGNTEAFFGQGTRLTVV.